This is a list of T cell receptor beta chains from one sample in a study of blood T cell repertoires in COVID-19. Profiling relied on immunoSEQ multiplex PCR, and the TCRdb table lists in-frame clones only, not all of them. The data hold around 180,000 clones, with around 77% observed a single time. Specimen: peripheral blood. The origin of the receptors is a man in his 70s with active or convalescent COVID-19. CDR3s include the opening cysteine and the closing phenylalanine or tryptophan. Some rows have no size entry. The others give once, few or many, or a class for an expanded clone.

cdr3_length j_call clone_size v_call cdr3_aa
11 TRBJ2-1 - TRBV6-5 CASSYQTSTFF
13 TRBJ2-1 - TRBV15 CATTRTDHNEQFF
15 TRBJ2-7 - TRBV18 CASSLGQGQSYEQYF
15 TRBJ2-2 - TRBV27 CASSLRLESTGELFF
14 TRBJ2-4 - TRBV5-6 CASSFSLAKNIQYF
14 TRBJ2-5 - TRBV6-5 CASSSRGRKETQYF
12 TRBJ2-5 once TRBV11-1 CASSSPEGTQYF
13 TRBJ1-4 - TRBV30 CAWSVRFNEKLFF
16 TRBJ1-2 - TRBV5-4 CASSTLRDYPNYGYTF
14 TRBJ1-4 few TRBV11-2 CASSSDPRNEKLFF
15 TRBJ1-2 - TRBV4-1 CASSQVEDRHYGYTF
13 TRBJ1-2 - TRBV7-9 CASSGGLGYGYTF
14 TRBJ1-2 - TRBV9 CASSVAAGVGGYTF
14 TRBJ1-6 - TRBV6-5 CASSYLQGDSPLHF
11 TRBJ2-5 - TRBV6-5 CASTQGGTQYF
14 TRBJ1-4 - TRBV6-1 CASSPGQGSEKLFF
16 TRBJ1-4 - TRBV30 CAWSDSSTGGREKLFF
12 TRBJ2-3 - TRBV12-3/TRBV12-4 CASSLGGTAQYF
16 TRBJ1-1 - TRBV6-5 CASSYSTGRLATEAFF
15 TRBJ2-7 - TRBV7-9 CASSLALEGNYEQYF
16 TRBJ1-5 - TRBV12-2 CASRQRTGDSNQPQHF
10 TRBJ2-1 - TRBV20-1 CSAWDMGQFF
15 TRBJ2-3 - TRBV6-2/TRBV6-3 CASSYPGLATDTQYF
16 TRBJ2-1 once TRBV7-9 CASSLGKCGRRNEQFF
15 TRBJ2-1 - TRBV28 CASSSEFSSYNEQFF
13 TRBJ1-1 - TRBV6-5 CASILRQGTEAFF
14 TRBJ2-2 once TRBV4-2 CASSQTGRTGELFF
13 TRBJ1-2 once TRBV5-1 CASRRAEENGYTF
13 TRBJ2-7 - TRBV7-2 CAGGGQGSYEQYF
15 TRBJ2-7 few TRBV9 CASSVEGSYSVEQYF
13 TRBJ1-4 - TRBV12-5 CASGSATNEKLFF
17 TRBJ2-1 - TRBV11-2 CASSFWAGTSGYNEQFF
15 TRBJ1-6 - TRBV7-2 CASSLVGSFNSPLHF
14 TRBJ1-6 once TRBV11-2 CASSSGQGNSPLHF
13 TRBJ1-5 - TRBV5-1 CASSLEGEQPQHF
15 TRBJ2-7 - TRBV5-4 CASSLDRNTAYEQYF
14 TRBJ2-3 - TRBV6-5 CASRRDRVTDTQYF
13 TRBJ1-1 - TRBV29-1 CSANGVGNTEAFF
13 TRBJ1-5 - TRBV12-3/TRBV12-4 CASSPGQYQPQHF
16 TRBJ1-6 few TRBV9 CASSAGGTGSNSPLHF
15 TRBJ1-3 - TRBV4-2 CASSPTGDSGNTIYF
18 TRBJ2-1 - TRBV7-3 CASSRGLAGGIAYNEQFF
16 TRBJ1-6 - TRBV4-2 CASSPTGTRNNSPLHF
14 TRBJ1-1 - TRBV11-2 CASSLGGAHTEAFF
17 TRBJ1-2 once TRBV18 CASSPTSTRAGDYGYTF
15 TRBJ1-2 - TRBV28 CASTQGSGVVYGYTF
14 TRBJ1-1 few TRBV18 CASSPGQTNTEAFF
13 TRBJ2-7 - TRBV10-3 CAVGLAGGREQYF
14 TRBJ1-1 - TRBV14 CASSRDVSITEAFF
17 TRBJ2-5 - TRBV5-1 CASSLPQSSLGEETQYF
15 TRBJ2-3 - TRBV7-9 CASLAQGGFQDTQYF
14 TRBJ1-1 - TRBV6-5 CASSYSGGETAAFF
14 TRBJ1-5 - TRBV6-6 CASSSPGGYQPQHF